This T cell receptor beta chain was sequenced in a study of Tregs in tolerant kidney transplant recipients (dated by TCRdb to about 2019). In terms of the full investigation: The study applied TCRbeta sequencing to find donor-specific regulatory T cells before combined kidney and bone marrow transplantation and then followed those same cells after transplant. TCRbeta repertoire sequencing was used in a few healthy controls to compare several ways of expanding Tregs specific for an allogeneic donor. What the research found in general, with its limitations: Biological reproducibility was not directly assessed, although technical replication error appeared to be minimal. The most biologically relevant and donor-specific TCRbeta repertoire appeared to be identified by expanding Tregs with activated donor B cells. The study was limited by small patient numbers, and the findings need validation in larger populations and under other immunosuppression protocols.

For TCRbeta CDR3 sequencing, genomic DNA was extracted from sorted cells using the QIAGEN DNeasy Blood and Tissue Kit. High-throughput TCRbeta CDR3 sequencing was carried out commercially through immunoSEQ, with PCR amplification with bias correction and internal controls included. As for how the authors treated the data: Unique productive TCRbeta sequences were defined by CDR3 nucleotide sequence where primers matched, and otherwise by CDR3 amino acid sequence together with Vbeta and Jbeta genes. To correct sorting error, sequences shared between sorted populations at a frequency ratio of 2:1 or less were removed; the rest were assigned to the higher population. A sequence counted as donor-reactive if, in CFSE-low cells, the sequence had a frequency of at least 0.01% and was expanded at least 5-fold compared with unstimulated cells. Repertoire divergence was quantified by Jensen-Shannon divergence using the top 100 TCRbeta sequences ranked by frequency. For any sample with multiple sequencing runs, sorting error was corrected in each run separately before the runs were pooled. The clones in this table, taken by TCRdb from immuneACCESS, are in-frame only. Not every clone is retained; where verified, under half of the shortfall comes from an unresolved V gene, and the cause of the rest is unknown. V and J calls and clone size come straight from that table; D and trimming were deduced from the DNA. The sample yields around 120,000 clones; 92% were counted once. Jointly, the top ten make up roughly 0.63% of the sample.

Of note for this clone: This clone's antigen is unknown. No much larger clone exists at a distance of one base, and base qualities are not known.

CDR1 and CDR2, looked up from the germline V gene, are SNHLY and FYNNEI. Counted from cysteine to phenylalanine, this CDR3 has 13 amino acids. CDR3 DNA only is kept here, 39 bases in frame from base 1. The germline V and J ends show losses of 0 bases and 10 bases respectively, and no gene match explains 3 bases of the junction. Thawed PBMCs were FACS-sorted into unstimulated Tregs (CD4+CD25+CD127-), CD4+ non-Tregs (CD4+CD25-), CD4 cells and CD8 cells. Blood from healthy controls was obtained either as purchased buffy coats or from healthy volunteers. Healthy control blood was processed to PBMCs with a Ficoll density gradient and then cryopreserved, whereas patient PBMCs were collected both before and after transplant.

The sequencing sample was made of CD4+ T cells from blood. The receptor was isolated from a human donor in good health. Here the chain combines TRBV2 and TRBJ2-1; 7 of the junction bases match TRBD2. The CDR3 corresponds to CASSEALGGEQFF. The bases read TGTGCCAGCAGTGAAGCGCTGGGGGGGGAGCAGTTCTTC.